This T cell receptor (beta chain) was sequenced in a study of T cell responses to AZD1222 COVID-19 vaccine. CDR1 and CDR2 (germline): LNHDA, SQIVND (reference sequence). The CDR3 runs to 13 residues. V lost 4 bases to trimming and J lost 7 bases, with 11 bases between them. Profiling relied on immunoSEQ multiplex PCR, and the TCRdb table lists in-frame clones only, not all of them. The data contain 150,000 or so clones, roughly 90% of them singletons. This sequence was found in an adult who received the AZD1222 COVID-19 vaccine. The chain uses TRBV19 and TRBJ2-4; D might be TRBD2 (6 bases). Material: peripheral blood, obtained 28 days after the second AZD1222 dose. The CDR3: CASSTQGGNIQYF. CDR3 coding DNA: TGTGCCAGTAGTACTCAGGGAGGTAACATTCAGTACTTC. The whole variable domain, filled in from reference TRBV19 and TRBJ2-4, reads DGGITQSPKYLFRKEGQNVTLSCEQNLNHDAMYWYRQDPGQGLRLIYYSQIVNDFQKGDIAEGYSVSREKKESFPLTVTSAQKNPTAFYLCASSTQGGNIQYFGAGTRLSVL.